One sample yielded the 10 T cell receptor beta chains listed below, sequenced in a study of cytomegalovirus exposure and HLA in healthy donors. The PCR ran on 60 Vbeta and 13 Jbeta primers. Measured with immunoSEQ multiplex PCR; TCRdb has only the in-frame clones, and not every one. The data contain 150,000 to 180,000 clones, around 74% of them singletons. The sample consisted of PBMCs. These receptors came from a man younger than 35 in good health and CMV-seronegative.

The CDR3 nucleotides are TGCGCCAGCAGCTATGGACAGGGGGACTATGGCTACACCTTC. Translating gives CASSYGQGDYGYTF. This chain uses TRBV5-1 with TRBJ1-2; TRBD1 matches at 10 bases. V shed 3 bases, J shed 3 bases, and the junction held 2 bases outside the gene matches. Germline V lookup: CDR1 SGHRS, CDR2 YFSETQ. The CDR3 is 14 residues long.

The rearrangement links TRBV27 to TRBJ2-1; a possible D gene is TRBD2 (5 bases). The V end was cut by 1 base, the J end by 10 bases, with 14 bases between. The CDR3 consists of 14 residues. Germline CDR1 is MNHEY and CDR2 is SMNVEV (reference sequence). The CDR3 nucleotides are TGTGCCAGCAGTTTATACGGGGAACTGGGAGAGCAGTTCTTC. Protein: CASSLYGELGEQFF.

Here the CDR3 reads CASSPTGRDRGTNTEAFF. CDR3 DNA sequence: TGTGCCAGCTCACCGACCGGTCGGGACAGGGGGACGAACACTGAAGCTTTCTTT. The V call is TRBV18, the J call TRBJ1-1, with TRBD1 matching over 11 bases. J was trimmed by 1 base and V by 3 bases; bases with no gene match: 10. The CDR3 length is 18 residues. From germline, CDR1 is KGHSH and CDR2 LQKENI.

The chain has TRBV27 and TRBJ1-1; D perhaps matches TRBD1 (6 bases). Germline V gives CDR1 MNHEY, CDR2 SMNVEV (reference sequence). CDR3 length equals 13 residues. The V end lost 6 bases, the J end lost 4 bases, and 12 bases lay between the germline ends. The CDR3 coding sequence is TGTGCCAGCAGCAGGGGTAGGACCACTGAAGCTTTCTTT. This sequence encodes CASSRGRTTEAFF.

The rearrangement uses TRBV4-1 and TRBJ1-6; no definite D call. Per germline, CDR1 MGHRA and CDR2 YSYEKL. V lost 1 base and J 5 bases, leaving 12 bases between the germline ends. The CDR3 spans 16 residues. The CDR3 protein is CASSQARALDNSPLHF. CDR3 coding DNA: TGCGCCAGCAGCCAAGCGCGAGCCCTGGATAATTCACCCCTCCACTTT.

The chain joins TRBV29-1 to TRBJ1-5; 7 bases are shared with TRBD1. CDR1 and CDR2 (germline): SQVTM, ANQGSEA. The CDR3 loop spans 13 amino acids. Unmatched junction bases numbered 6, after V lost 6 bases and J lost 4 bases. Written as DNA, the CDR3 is TGCAGCGTCCGGGACAGCCCGAATCAGCCCCAGCATTTT. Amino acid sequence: CSVRDSPNQPQHF.

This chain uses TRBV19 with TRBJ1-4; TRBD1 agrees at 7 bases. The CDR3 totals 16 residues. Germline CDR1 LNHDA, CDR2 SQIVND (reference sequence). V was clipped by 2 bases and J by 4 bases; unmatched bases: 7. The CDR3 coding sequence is TGTGCCAGTAGTATACTTCGGACAGGATTTAATGAAAAACTGTTTTTT. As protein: CASSILRTGFNEKLFF.

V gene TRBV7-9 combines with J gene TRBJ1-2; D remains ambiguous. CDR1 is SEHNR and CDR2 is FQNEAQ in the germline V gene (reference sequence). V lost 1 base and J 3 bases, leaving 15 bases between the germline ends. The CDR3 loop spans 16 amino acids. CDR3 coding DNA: TGTGCCAGCAGCTTAGAAGGGAGGGAATGGGACTATGGCTACACCTTC. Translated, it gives CASSLEGREWDYGYTF.

Here the CDR3 DNA reads TGTGCCATCAGTGCGGACAGGGGTCTCTCTGGGGCCAACGTCCTGACTTTC. Its protein is CAISADRGLSGANVLTF. The gene calls are TRBV10-3 and TRBJ2-6, with TRBD1 identical over 9 bases. Per germline, CDR1 ENHRY and CDR2 SYGVKD. The CDR3 is 17 residues long. With 4 bases clipped from V and 0 bases from J, the junction kept 4 bases outside the gene matches.

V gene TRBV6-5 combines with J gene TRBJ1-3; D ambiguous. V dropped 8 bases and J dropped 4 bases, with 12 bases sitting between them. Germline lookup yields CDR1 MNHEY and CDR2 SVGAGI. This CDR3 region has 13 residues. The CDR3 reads CASRQPGGNTIYF. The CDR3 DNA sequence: TGTGCCAGCCGGCAGCCCGGGGGAAACACCATATATTTT.